The 26 T cell receptor beta chains below come from one sample, sequenced in a study of T cell responses to AZD1222 COVID-19 vaccine. TCRdb's table, derived via immunoSEQ multiplex PCR, lists solely in-frame clones and lacks some. The sample holds roughly 150,000 clones, more than 75% seen once. Specimen: peripheral blood, collected on day 0 of AZD1222 vaccination. The receptor source for this set is an adult in good health.

V usage is TRBV28 and J usage is TRBJ1-2; 9 bases map to TRBD1. Losses at the gene ends were 5 bases for V and 4 bases for J; bases not matched to a gene: 8. Germline values: CDR1 MDHEN, CDR2 SYDVKM. CDR3 size: 15 residues. The DNA for the CDR3 is TGTGCCAGCAGTCCCTGGGGGACAGGGAGCTATGGCTACACCTTC. Protein: CASSPWGTGSYGYTF.

The DNA for the CDR3 is TGCGCCAGCAGCCCCCCTAGCGGGGGGGGCACAGATACGCAGTATTTT. Residues: CASSPPSGGGTDTQYF. This chain links TRBV5-1 with TRBJ2-3; 12 bases agree with TRBD2. This CDR3 spans 16 amino acids. Per the germline V gene, CDR1 is SGHRS and CDR2 is YFSETQ. The ends lost 4 bases at V and 1 base at J; junction bases unmatched: 4.

The genes are TRBV7-2 and TRBJ1-4, with D perhaps TRBD1 (5 bases). Trimming removed 2 bases at V and 8 bases at J, with 12 bases between. Germline CDR1 SGHTA, CDR2 FQGNSA. This CDR3 comprises 14 residues. This CDR3 reads CASSLSRAPEKLFF. As DNA, the CDR3 is TGTGCCAGCAGCTTATCCAGGGCCCCGGAAAAACTGTTTTTT.

V gene TRBV19 combines with J gene TRBJ1-5; D uncertain. The CDR3 runs 14 residues. Germline-derived CDR1 and CDR2 are LNHDA and SQIVND (reference sequence). The V end lost 6 bases, the J end lost 0 bases, and 9 bases lay between the germline ends. CDR3 residues: CASRDGPSNQPQHF. Written as DNA, the CDR3 is TGTGCCAGTAGGGACGGGCCTAGCAATCAGCCCCAGCATTTT.

The chain recombines TRBV7-3 with TRBJ1-2, with D possibly TRBD1 on 5 matching bases. Germline V lookup: CDR1 SGHTA, CDR2 FQGTGA. V was cut by 2 bases and J by 7 bases, with 11 bases left in between. There are 13 residues in the CDR3. CDR3 in amino acids: CASSLSGQGGYTF. The CDR3 bases are TGTGCCAGCAGCTTATCAGGGCAGGGTGGCTACACCTTC.

This clone was detected a few times. V gene TRBV4-1 combines with J gene TRBJ1-2; weak D call: TRBD1 (5 bases). Germline V gene lookup returns CDR1 MGHRA and CDR2 YSYEKL. CDR3 length equals 11 residues. V lost 4 bases and J lost 10, with 10 bases in between. CDR3 region: CASSPGHFYTF. The CDR3, as DNA: TGCGCCAGCAGCCCCGGACACTTCTACACCTTC.

The gene calls are TRBV3-1 (or the pseudogene TRBV3-2) and TRBJ1-1; D might be TRBD1 (5 bases). The CDR3 consists of 14 residues. V dropped 5 bases and J dropped 0 bases, with 10 bases sitting between them. Germline V CDR1 and CDR2: LGHDT, YNNKEL (reference sequence). The CDR3 reads CASSLGRMNTEAFF. DNA for the CDR3: TGTGCCAGCAGCTTGGGACGGATGAACACTGAAGCTTTCTTT.

This clone was counted only a few times. The chain is built from TRBV7-9 and TRBJ1-6; weak D call: TRBD1 (5 bases). The germline CDR1 and CDR2 sequences are SEHNR and FQNEAQ (reference sequence). The CDR3 has 15 residues. V was clipped by 5 bases and J by 9 bases, with 17 bases between them. CDR3 sequence (DNA): TGTGCCAGCAGCGCCCAGCGAGGGGATAGTTCACCCCTCCACTTT. This translates into CASSAQRGDSSPLHF.

V is TRBV5-1 and J is TRBJ2-1; D gene ambiguous. The V end was cut by 5 bases, the J end by 10 bases, with 13 bases between. Germline V CDR1 and CDR2: SGHRS, YFSETQ. The CDR3 runs to 12 residues. The CDR3: CASRATDVEQFF. CDR3 in DNA: TGCGCCAGCAGGGCGACGGATGTGGAGCAGTTCTTC.

This sequence joins TRBV24-1 and TRBJ2-1; D is perhaps TRBD1 (5 bases). This CDR3 is built from 14 residues. V dropped 0 bases and J dropped 10 bases, with 12 bases sitting between them. CDR1 and CDR2 (germline): KGHDR, SFDVKD. This chain's CDR3 is CATSDLGREREQFF. The CDR3 DNA reads TGTGCCACCAGTGATTTGGGCAGGGAACGAGAGCAGTTCTTC.

In nucleotides, the CDR3 is TGTGCCAGCAGTTTAGCGGGGGGGAGCACAGATACGCAGTATTTT. Translation gives CASSLAGGSTDTQYF. The rearrangement uses TRBV6-5 and TRBJ2-3; TRBD2 matches 11 bases. The V gene's germline CDR1 is MNHEY and CDR2 SVGAGI. After removal of 4 bases from V and 0 bases from J, the junction contained 0 bases not matched to a gene. This CDR3 region has 15 residues.

This clone was seen a single time. CDR3 nucleotides: TGCGCCAGCAGCCCTTCCCAGACAGAGTATGGCTACACCTTC. Translation: CASSPSQTEYGYTF. The chain is built from TRBV5-1 and TRBJ1-2, with a weak D call TRBD1 (5 bases). The germline V gene encodes CDR1 SGHRS and CDR2 YFSETQ. The V end lost 4 bases, the J end lost 5 bases, and 15 bases lay between the germline ends. The CDR3 spans 14 residues.

The chain couples TRBV12-3 or TRBV12-4 to TRBJ1-1; D is ambiguous. Trimming took off 1 base at V and 5 bases at J, with 5 bases between the two ends. The CDR3 is made up of 12 amino acids. Here the CDR3 DNA reads TGTGCCAGCAGTTTAGGGCCGACTGAAGCTTTCTTT. As protein: CASSLGPTEAFF.

The sample holds a few counts of this clone. CDR3 loop: CASSPRSLAGGLGEQFF. Here the CDR3 DNA reads TGTGCCAGCAGTCCCCGATCGCTAGCGGGGGGACTGGGTGAGCAGTTCTTC. The V and J genes are TRBV28 and TRBJ2-1; TRBD2 agrees at 11 bases. The CDR3 spans 17 residues. The V and J ends lost 5 bases and 9 bases, in that order; junction bases with no gene match: 15. Germline V CDR1 and CDR2: MDHEN, SYDVKM.

This chain uses TRBV7-9 with TRBJ2-3; the D gene is possibly TRBD2 (5 bases). CDR1 and CDR2 (germline): SEHNR, FQNEAQ (reference sequence). Trimming took 5 bases from V and 6 from J, leaving 18 bases between them. The CDR3 has 15 residues. For the CDR3, the DNA is TGTGCCAGCAGCCATGCACGGACTCTAGCCGATACGCAGTATTTT. This gives the protein CASSHARTLADTQYF.

Here the CDR3 DNA reads TGTGCCAGCAGTCCCAAGGACAGGTTCCTTAACTATGGCTACACCTTC. It yields the protein CASSPKDRFLNYGYTF. The chain recombines TRBV28 with TRBJ1-2, with 7 nucleotides matching TRBD1. The germline gives CDR1 MDHEN, CDR2 SYDVKM. Trimming removed 5 bases from V and 1 base from J; junction bases left unmatched: 10. CDR3 length equals 16 residues.

The chain is built from TRBV7-9 and TRBJ2-5, with 8 bases that match TRBD1. Germline V gene data show CDR1 as SEHNR and CDR2 as FQNEAQ (reference sequence). The CDR3 has 15 amino acids. The V segment lost 3 bases and the J segment 5 bases; nucleotides outside the gene matches: 8. CDR3 residues: CASSFGTGTGETQYF. The CDR3 DNA follows: TGTGCCAGCAGCTTCGGGACAGGAACGGGGGAGACCCAGTACTTC.

The chain links TRBV5-1 to TRBJ1-2; TRBD1 is a possible D gene (6 bases). CDR1 is SGHRS, CDR2 YFSETQ, per germline. The V and J ends lost 4 bases and 4 bases respectively, with 17 bases between them. The CDR3 spans 15 residues. The CDR3 loop is CASSELTGPGYGYTF. DNA of the CDR3: TGCGCCAGCAGCGAACTGACAGGTCCTGGCTATGGCTACACCTTC.

This chain connects TRBV5-4 to TRBJ1-1; 7 bases align to TRBD1. This CDR3 has 14 amino acids. Per germline, CDR1 SGHNT and CDR2 YYREEE (reference sequence). With 4 bases clipped from V and 4 bases from J, the junction kept 7 bases outside the gene matches. The CDR3 sequence: CASSPRQGITEAFF. CDR3 in DNA: TGTGCCAGCAGCCCGAGACAGGGTATCACTGAAGCTTTCTTT.

The rearrangement joins TRBV29-1 to TRBJ1-2; D is possibly TRBD1 (5 bases). The CDR3 extends over 13 amino acids. V lost 7 bases and J 3 bases, leaving 15 bases between the germline ends. Germline V gene lookup returns CDR1 SQVTM and CDR2 ANQGSEA. Here the CDR3 reads CSAETDRDYGYTF. CDR3 bases: TGCAGCGCCGAGACCGACAGAGACTATGGCTACACCTTC.

The sample holds a few counts of this clone. The chain employs TRBV13 and TRBJ2-7; 7 bases line up with TRBD1. From germline, CDR1 is PRHDT and CDR2 FYEKMQ (reference sequence). The CDR3 length is 24 residues. Trimming took 3 bases from V and 0 from J; bases not matched to a gene: 32. DNA of the CDR3: TGTGCCAGCAGCTTGGGTATATGGACAGGTCCACACATGCCCATCTATTACAGCTCCTACGAGCAGTACTTC. Protein sequence: CASSLGIWTGPHMPIYYSSYEQYF.

The chain joins TRBV5-4 to TRBJ1-5; maybe TRBD1 (5 bases). The CDR3 consists of 14 residues. V lost 3 bases to trimming and J lost 3 bases, with 10 bases between them. Germline assignment: CDR1 SGHNT and CDR2 YYREEE (reference sequence). CDR3 protein: CASSSGTINQPQHF. In DNA, the CDR3 is TGTGCCAGCAGCTCCGGGACCATCAATCAGCCCCAGCATTTT.

With regard to this clone: A read error may produce the germline difference seen at one junction end. The rearrangement uses TRBV5-1 and TRBJ1-2, with D possibly TRBD1 on 5 matching bases. The CDR3 covers 14 residues. CDR1 is SGHRS, CDR2 YFSETQ, per germline. The DNA for the CDR3 is TGCGCCAGCAGCCCAGTCCCTGGGGCGAAGGGCTTCTTCTTC. As protein: CASSPVPGAKGFFF.

V usage is TRBV10-2 and J usage is TRBJ1-4, with D possibly being TRBD1 (5 bases). Germline lookup yields CDR1 WSHSY and CDR2 SAAADI. V lost 7 bases and J lost 8, with 17 bases in between. This CDR3 has 14 residues. CDR3 sequence (DNA): TGCGCCAGCAAGAACCCACTAGACAGCGAAAAACTGTTTTTT. Translated: CASKNPLDSEKLFF.

The chain combines TRBV5-1 with TRBJ2-6; 9 nucleotides line up with TRBD2. The germline V gene encodes CDR1 SGHRS and CDR2 YFSETQ. The junction had 5 bases not matched to a gene; V was cut back by 4 bases and J by 0 bases. The CDR3 consists of 17 residues. For the CDR3, the DNA is TGCGCCAGCAGCCCCCTAGCGGGGAGCTCTGGGGCCAACGTCCTGACTTTC. This encodes CASSPLAGSSGANVLTF.

The chain links TRBV7-3 to TRBJ2-2; perhaps TRBD2 as D (5 bases). V dropped 5 bases and J dropped 5 bases, with 9 bases sitting between them. CDR1 and CDR2 from the germline V gene are SGHTA and FQGTGA. CDR3 length: 13 residues. The CDR3 here is CASSGGPTGELFF. The CDR3 DNA is TGTGCCAGCAGCGGAGGACCAACCGGGGAGCTGTTTTTT.